The rows below give T cell receptor beta chains drawn from one sample of a study of CD8 T cells in ankylosing spondylitis. TCRdb re-analysed the 5' RACE reads in MiXCR, keeping a single row per CDR3 protein. Of under 400,000 distinct CDR3 sequences listed, 11% are singletons. The material sequenced was blood, either unsorted or a sorted T cell fraction (not recorded which). The receptors stem from a female donor with ankylosing spondylitis or in good health (not recorded which). Both conserved end residues are part of each CDR3. A D gene is named only where the DNA matches it firmly. Some rows mark clone size as missing; the rest say once, few, many or name a class of expanded clone.

>.|TRBJ1-2|TRBV7-2|.
TGTGCCAGCAGCTTAGACGCAGCGCCTTTCGGCTACACCTTC
CASSLDAAPFGYTF
>TRBD2|TRBJ2-1|TRBV7-2|many
TGTGCCAGCAGCTCCGGGACTAGCCGCAACAATGAGCAGTTCTTC
CASSSGTSRNNEQFF
>TRBD1|TRBJ2-5|TRBV9|.
TGTGCCAGCAGCGCATCAGACAGGGGAGAGACCCAGTACTTC
CASSASDRGETQYF
>.|TRBJ1-4|TRBV7-2|many
TGTGCCAGCAGTCGCGACCCGGGACTGCAGGAAAAACTGTTTTTT
CASSRDPGLQEKLFF
>.|TRBJ1-1|TRBV12-3/TRBV12-4|many
TGTGCCAGCAGTCCCCAGGGCTTGAACACTGAAGCTTTCTTT
CASSPQGLNTEAFF
>.|TRBJ1-4|TRBV20-1|many
TGCAGTGCTAGAGAGCGGGGGGGTAATGAAAAACTGTTTTTT
CSARERGGNEKLFF
>.|TRBJ2-2|TRBV20-1|many
TGCAGTGCTAGAGATAATGGGAACACCGGGGAGCTGTTTTTT
CSARDNGNTGELFF
>.|TRBJ2-5|TRBV9|many
TGTGCCAGCAGCCCCCAGGTATCGGAGACCCAGTACTTC
CASSPQVSETQYF
>TRBD2|TRBJ2-1|TRBV5-1|many
TGCGCCAGCAGCTCCGGACTAGCGGGAGTCGAGAGGTGGCATGAGCAGTTCTTC
CASSSGLAGVERWHEQFF
>.|TRBJ2-7|TRBV20-1|many
TGCAGTGCGGGAGAAGGTCACTACGAGCAGTACTTC
CSAGEGHYEQYF
>TRBD2|TRBJ2-7|TRBV20-1|many
TGCAGTGCTCATTCCGGGACTAGCGGATACGAGCAGTACTTC
CSAHSGTSGYEQYF
>.|TRBJ2-3|TRBV20-1|many
TGCAGTGCTAGACCCCGACTCGCCCTCCTCACAGATACGCAGTATTTT
CSARPRLALLTDTQYF
>TRBD2|TRBJ2-1|TRBV5-1|many
TGCGCCAGCAGCCAATGGACTAGCGGGAGCCTTAATGAGCAGTTCTTC
CASSQWTSGSLNEQFF
>.|TRBJ2-1|TRBV5-1|.
TGCGCCAGCAGCGGGAACTACAATGAGCAGTTCTTC
CASSGNYNEQFF
>.|TRBJ1-5|TRBV27|many
TGTGCCAGCAGTTTGGGGGGCAGGTACAATCAGCCCCAGCATTTT
CASSLGGRYNQPQHF
>TRBD1|TRBJ1-4|TRBV12-3/TRBV12-4|many
TGTGCCAGCAGGGGAGACAGGGGTCGAGAAAATGAAAAACTGTTTTTT
CASRGDRGRENEKLFF
>TRBD1|TRBJ2-5|TRBV5-1|many
TGCGCCAGCAGCTTGGAGGGGGCCCAAGAGACCCAGTACTTC
CASSLEGAQETQYF
>.|TRBJ1-6|TRBV5-5|.
TGTGCCAGCAGCTTGGGTGGCGGGGGGCGAAGGACTTCACCCCTCCACTTT
CASSLGGGGRRTSPLHF
>.|TRBJ2-2|TRBV20-1|many
TGCAGTGCTTTGGGGGGTCTAACCGGGGAGCTGTTTTTT
CSALGGLTGELFF
>.|TRBJ2-3|TRBV10-3|many
TGTGCCATCAGAGCCCGAGTCGGTGGTTACACAGATACGCAGTATTTT
CAIRARVGGYTDTQYF
>.|TRBJ2-2|TRBV5-1|.
TGCGCCAGCAGTACGGGGACCGGGGAGCTGTTTTTT
CASSTGTGELFF
>TRBD2|TRBJ2-1|TRBV19|.
TGTGCCAGTAGTATGTTAGCGGGGGGGCGTGAGGATGAGCAGTTCTTC
CASSMLAGGREDEQFF
>.|TRBJ1-1|TRBV9|.
TGTGCCAGCAGCCTATCCATGACGAACACTGAAGCTTTCTTT
CASSLSMTNTEAFF
>.|TRBJ2-1|TRBV10-3|many
TGTGCCACTCAAGAACGAACCCAGGGGGGCGAGCAGTTCTTC
CATQERTQGGEQFF
>TRBD1|TRBJ1-3|TRBV18|few
TGTGCCAGCTCCGGGACAGGCGGGGGCACCATATATTTT
CASSGTGGGTIYF
>.|TRBJ2-5|TRBV5-1|.
TGCGCCAGCAGCTTGGGGGTAGGGGAGCAAGAGACCCAGTACTTC
CASSLGVGEQETQYF
>.|TRBJ2-1|TRBV7-6|few
TGTGCCAGCAGCTTAGAGTGGAACTCCTACAATGAGCAGTTCTTC
CASSLEWNSYNEQFF
>.|TRBJ2-1|TRBV7-2|many
TGTGCCAGCAGCGCCCATCCTTACAATGAGCAGTTCTTC
CASSAHPYNEQFF
>.|TRBJ2-4|TRBV12-3/TRBV12-4|many
TGTGCCAGCAGGAGAGGGACGGTAGCGACCGGCAAAAACATTCAGTACTTC
CASRRGTVATGKNIQYF
>.|TRBJ2-5|TRBV30|few
TGTGCCTGGAGAAGGGGAGGTGTGGAGACCCAGTACTTC
CAWRRGGVETQYF
>.|TRBJ2-7|TRBV5-1|many
TGCGCCAGCAGCTTACAGACGGGCATGGGTTCCTACGAGCAGTACTTC
CASSLQTGMGSYEQYF
>TRBD1|TRBJ1-2|TRBV29-1|few
TGCAGCGTACAGGACAGGGGGATTTATGGCTACACCTTC
CSVQDRGIYGYTF
>.|TRBJ2-7|TRBV18|many
TGTGCCAGCTCACCGAGTCCCATTTCGTACGAGCAGTACTTC
CASSPSPISYEQYF
>.|TRBJ2-5|TRBV6-1|few
TGTGCCAGCAGTGAAGAGCAGGGCACGGAGACCCAGTACTTC
CASSEEQGTETQYF
>.|TRBJ1-4|TRBV19|.
TGTGCCAGTAACACAAGGGGCCTTAATGAAAAACTGTTTTTT
CASNTRGLNEKLFF
>.|TRBJ1-6|TRBV27|many
TGTGCCAGCAGTTTAGAGGGATCAACCCTCCACTTT
CASSLEGSTLHF
>.|TRBJ1-2|TRBV7-9|many
TGTGCCAGCAGCCCCGACAGCCTCTATGGCTACACCTTC
CASSPDSLYGYTF
>TRBD1|TRBJ1-2|TRBV12-3/TRBV12-4|few
TGTGCCAGCAGCCATGGACAGGGGGTTGGCTACACCTTC
CASSHGQGVGYTF
>.|TRBJ2-7|TRBV2|.
TGTGCCAGCAGTGAGGGGTCAGCCCTTTCAGAGCAGTACTTC
CASSEGSALSEQYF
>.|TRBJ1-6|TRBV29-1|many
TGCAGCGTGGGGGACGCAGATTCACCCCTCCACTTT
CSVGDADSPLHF
>.|TRBJ1-5|TRBV4-2|many
TGTGCCAGCAGCCACTCAGGGGACAATCAGCCCCAGCATTTT
CASSHSGDNQPQHF
>TRBD2|TRBJ2-4|TRBV11-2|many
TGTGCCAGCAGCTTGACCCCGGGACTAGCGGGACGTAACATTCAGTACTTC
CASSLTPGLAGRNIQYF
>TRBD1|TRBJ2-4|TRBV20-1|.
TGCTGTGCTAGGTCACGGGACAGCCGAGTCAAAAACATTCAGTACTTC
CCARSRDSRVKNIQYF
>TRBD2|TRBJ2-7|TRBV20-1|few
TGCAGTCCCGGGACTAGCGGGACTAAAACCTACGAGCAGTACTTC
CSPGTSGTKTYEQYF
>.|TRBJ1-5|TRBV20-1|.
TGCAGTGCTAGAGATCAGGGAGGGAGCAATCAGCCCCAGCATTTT
CSARDQGGSNQPQHF
>.|TRBJ2-2|TRBV12-3/TRBV12-4|many
TGTGCCGCCCAAGGGGCCCGGGGGACCGGGGAGCTGTTTTTT
CAAQGARGTGELFF
>.|TRBJ2-7|TRBV27|many
TGTGCCAGCAGTTTGGCGAGCGTCTCCTACGAGCAGTACTTC
CASSLASVSYEQYF
>.|TRBJ2-7|TRBV5-5|few
TGTGCCAGCAGCCTGCCCTACGAGCAGTACTTC
CASSLPYEQYF
>TRBD2|TRBJ2-1|TRBV12-3/TRBV12-4|many
TGTGCCAGCAGTTTCTTTGGGACTAGCGGGTACAATGAGCAGTTCTTC
CASSFFGTSGYNEQFF
>.|TRBJ2-1|TRBV5-5|many
TGTGCCAGCAGCTTTCAGACAGTTTATGATGAGCAGTTCTTC
CASSFQTVYDEQFF
>.|TRBJ2-2|TRBV11-3|few
TGTGCCAGCAGCTTCGGACAGAGAAACACCGGGGAGCTGTTTTTT
CASSFGQRNTGELFF
>TRBD2|TRBJ2-1|TRBV5-5|many
TGTGCCAGCAGCTTCCTACTAGCGGGATTCTCCTACAATGAGCAGTTCTTC
CASSFLLAGFSYNEQFF
>.|TRBJ2-5|TRBV6-1|.
TGTGCCAGCAGCCCCCGTGGGGGGATGGAAGAGACCCAGTACTTC
CASSPRGGMEETQYF
>.|TRBJ2-6|TRBV5-1|many
TGCGCCAGCAGCTTGGAACCCTCTGGGGCCAACGTCCTGACTTTC
CASSLEPSGANVLTF